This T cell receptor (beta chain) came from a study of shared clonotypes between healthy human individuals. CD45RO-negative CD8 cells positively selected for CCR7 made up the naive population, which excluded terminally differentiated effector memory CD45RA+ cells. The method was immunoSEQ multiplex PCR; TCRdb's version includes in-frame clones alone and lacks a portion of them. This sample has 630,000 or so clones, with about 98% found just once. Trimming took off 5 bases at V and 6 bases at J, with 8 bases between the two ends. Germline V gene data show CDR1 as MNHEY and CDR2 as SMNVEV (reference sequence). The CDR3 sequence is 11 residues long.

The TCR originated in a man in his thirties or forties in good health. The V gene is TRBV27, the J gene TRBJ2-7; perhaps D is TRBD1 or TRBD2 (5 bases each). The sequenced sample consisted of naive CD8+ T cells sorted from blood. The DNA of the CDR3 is TGTGCCAGCAGTAAAGGGACCGAGCAGTACTTC. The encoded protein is CASSKGTEQYF.